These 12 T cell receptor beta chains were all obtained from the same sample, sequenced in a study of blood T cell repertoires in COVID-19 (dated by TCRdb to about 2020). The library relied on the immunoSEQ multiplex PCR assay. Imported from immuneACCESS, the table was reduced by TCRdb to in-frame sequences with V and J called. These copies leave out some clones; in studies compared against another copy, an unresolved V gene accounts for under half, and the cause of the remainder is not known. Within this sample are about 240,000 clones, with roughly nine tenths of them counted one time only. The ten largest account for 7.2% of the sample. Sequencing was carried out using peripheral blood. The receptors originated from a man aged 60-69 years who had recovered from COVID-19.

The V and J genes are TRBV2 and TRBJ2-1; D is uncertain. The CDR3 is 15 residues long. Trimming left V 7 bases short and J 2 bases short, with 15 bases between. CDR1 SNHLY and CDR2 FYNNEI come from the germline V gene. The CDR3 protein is CASNLPRDAYNEQFF. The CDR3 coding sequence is TGTGCCAGCAACCTGCCGCGCGATGCCTACAATGAGCAGTTCTTC.

As DNA, the CDR3 is TGTGCCAGCAGTTTAGTAGGGGCCGGGACTAATGAAAAACTGTTTTTT. Amino acids: CASSLVGAGTNEKLFF. The V gene is TRBV27, the J gene TRBJ1-4; D is possibly TRBD1 (5 bases). The CDR3 has 16 amino acids. Trimming took off 2 bases at V and 2 bases at J, with 12 bases between the two ends. Per germline, CDR1 MNHEY and CDR2 SMNVEV (reference sequence).

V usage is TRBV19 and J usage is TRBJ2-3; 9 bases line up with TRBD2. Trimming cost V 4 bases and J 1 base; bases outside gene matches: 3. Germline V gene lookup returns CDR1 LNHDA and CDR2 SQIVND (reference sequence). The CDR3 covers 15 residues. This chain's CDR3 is CASSTRLAGTDTQYF. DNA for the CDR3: TGTGCCAGTAGTACACGACTAGCGGGCACAGATACGCAGTATTTT.

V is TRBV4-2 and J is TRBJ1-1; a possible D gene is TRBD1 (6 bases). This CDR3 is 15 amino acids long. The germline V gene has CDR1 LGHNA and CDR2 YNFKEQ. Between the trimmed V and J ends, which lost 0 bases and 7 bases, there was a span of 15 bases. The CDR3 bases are TGTGCCAGCAGCCAAGACGAACAGGGTGCGAGTGAAGCTTTCTTT. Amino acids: CASSQDEQGASEAFF.

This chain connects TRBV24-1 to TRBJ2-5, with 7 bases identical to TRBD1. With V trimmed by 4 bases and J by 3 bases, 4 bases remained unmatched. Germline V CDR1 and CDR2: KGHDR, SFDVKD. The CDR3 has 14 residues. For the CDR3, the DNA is TGTGCCACCAGTGAGGGGACAGCAAAAGAGACCCAGTACTTC. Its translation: CATSEGTAKETQYF.

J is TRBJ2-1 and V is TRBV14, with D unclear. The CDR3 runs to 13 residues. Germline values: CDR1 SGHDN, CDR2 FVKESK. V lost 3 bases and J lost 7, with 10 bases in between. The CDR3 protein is CASSQRLRNEQFF. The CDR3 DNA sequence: TGTGCCAGCAGCCAGAGGCTTCGGAATGAGCAGTTCTTC.

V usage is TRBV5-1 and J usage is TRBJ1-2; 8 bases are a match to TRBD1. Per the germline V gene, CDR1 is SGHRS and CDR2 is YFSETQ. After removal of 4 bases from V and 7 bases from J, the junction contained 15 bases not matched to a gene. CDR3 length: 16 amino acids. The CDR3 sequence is CASSLPRTGRESGYTF. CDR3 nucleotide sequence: TGCGCCAGCAGCCTCCCTCGGACAGGGCGGGAGAGTGGCTACACCTTC. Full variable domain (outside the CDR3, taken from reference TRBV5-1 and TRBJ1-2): KAGVTQTPRYLIKTRGQQVTLSCSPISGHRSVSWYQQTPGQGLQFLFEYFSETQRNKGNFPGRFSGRQFSNSRSEMNVSTLELGDSALYLCASSLPRTGRESGYTFGSGTRLTVV.

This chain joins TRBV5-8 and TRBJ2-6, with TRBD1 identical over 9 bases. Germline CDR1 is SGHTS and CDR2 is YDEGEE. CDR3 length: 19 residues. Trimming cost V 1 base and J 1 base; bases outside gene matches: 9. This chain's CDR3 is CASSLRDRVFLSGANVLTF. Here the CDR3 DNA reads TGTGCCAGCAGCTTGAGGGACAGGGTATTTCTATCTGGGGCCAACGTCCTGACTTTC.

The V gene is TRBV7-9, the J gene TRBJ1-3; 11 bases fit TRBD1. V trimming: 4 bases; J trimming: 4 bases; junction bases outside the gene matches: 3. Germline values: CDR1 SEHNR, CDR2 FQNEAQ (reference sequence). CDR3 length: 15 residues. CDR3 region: CASSYGQGAGNTIYF. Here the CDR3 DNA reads TGTGCCAGCAGCTACGGACAGGGGGCAGGAAACACCATATATTTT.

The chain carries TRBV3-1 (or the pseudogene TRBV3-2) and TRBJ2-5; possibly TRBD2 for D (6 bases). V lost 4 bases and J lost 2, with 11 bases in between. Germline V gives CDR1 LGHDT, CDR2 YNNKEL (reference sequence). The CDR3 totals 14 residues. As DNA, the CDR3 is TGTGCCAGCAGCCGACGGCGGGGACAAGAGACCCAGTACTTC. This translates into CASSRRRGQETQYF.

Here the CDR3 reads CASSFVTGSGYTF. The CDR3, as DNA: TGCGCCAGCAGCTTCGTGACAGGGTCCGGCTACACCTTC. The rearrangement uses TRBV5-1 and TRBJ1-2; 7 nucleotides agree with TRBD1. V gave up 2 bases and J gave up 8 bases; unmatched junction bases: 6. The CDR3 covers 13 residues. Germline values: CDR1 SGHRS, CDR2 YFSETQ.

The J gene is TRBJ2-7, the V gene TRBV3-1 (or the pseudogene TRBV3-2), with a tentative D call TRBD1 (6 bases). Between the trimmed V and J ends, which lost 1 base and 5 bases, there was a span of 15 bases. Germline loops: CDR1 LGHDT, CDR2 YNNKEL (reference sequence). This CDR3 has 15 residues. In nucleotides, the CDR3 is TGTGCCAGCAGCCAAGGTGTGGTCCAGGGGAACGAGCAGTACTTC. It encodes CASSQGVVQGNEQYF.